Sequencing of this TCR beta chain was carried out in a study of blood T cell repertoires in COVID-19. Whole-study context: Samples taken during acute and convalescent COVID-19 were collected in the United States, Italy and Spain. T cells, B-cell-depleted T cells, or PBMCs provided the cDNA or gDNA that served as material.

V lost 2 bases and J lost 3, with 9 bases in between. Looked up from germline, CDR1 is LNHDA and CDR2 is SQIVND (reference sequence). The CDR3 is made up of 14 amino acids. Authors' processing steps: Cell counts per sample came from amplifying reference gene primers. Only in-frame clones appear in the TCRdb table, and some are missing; sequencing was by immunoSEQ multiplex PCR. For V, J and clone size, that table is used; D and trimming come from the DNA. The data contain 100,000 to 150,000 clones, about 80% of them singletons. Material: peripheral blood. The TCR was taken from a woman between 45 and 60 years old with acute or convalescent COVID-19. The chain joins TRBV19 to TRBJ2-3; possibly TRBD1 for D (5 bases). CDR3 in amino acids: CASSIKSGTDTQYF. The CDR3 region has the DNA TGTGCCAGTAGTATAAAGTCAGGGACAGATACGCAGTATTTT.